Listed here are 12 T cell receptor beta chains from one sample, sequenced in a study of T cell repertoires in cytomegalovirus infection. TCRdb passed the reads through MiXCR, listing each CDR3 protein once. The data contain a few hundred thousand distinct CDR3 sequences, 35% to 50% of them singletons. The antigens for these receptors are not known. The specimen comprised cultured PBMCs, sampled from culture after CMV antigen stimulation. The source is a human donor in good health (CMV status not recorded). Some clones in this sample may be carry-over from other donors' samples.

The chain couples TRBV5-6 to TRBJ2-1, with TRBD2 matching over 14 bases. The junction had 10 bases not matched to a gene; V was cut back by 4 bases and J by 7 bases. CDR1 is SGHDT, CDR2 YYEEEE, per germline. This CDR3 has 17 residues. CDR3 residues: CASSISPGLAGVNEQFF. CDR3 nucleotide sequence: TGTGCCAGCAGCATATCACCGGGACTAGCGGGAGTAAATGAGCAGTTCTTC. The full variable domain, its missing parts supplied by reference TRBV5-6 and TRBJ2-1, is DAGVTQSPTHLIKTRGQQVTLRCSPKSGHDTVSWYQQALGQGPQFIFQYYEEEERQRGNFPDRFSGHQFPNYSSELNVNALLLGDSALYLCASSISPGLAGVNEQFFGPGTRLTVL.

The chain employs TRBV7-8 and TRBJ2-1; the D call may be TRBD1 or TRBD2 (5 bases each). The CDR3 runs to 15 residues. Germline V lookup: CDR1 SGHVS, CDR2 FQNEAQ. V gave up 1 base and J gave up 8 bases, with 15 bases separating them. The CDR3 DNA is TGTGCCAGCAGCTTAGATAGTGGGACCAACGATGAGCAGTTCTTC. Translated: CASSLDSGTNDEQFF.

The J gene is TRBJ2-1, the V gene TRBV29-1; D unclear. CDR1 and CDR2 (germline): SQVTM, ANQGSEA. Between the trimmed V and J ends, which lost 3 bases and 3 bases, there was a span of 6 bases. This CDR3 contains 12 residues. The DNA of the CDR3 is TGCAGCGTTGACCGGCTCTACAATGAGCAGTTCTTC. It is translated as CSVDRLYNEQFF.

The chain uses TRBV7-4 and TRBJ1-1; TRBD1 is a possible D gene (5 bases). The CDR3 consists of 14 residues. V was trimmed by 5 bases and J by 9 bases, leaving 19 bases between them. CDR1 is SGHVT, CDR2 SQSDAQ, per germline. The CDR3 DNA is TGTGCCAGCAGCCCTGACAGATCCGTACAACAAGCTTTCTTT. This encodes CASSPDRSVQQAFF.

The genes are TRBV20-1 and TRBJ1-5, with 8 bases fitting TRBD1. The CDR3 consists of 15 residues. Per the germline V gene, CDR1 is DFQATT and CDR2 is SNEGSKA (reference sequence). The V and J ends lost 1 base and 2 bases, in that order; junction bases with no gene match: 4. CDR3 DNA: TGCAGTGCTAGAGGACAGGGGATCGGCAATCAGCCCCAGCATTTT. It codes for CSARGQGIGNQPQHF.

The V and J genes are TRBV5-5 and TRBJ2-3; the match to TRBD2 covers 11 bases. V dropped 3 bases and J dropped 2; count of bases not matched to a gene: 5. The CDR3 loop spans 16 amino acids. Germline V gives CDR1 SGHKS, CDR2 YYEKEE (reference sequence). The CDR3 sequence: CASSSLAGAPTDTQYF. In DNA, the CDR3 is TGTGCCAGCAGCTCACTAGCGGGAGCTCCCACAGATACGCAGTATTTT.

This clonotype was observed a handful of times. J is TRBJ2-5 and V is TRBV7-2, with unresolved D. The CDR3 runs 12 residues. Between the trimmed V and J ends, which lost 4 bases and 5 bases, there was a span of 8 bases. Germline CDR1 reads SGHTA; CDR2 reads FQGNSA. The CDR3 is CASSYPVETQYF. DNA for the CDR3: TGTGCCAGCAGCTACCCTGTGGAGACCCAGTACTTC.

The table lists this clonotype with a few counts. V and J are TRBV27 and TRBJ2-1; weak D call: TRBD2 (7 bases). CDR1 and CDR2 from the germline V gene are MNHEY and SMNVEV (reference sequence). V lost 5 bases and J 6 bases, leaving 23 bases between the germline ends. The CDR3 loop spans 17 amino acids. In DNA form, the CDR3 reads TGTGCCAGCAGTCTCTACGTTTGGGGGGGGCGTAGCAATGAGCAGTTCTTC. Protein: CASSLYVWGGRSNEQFF.

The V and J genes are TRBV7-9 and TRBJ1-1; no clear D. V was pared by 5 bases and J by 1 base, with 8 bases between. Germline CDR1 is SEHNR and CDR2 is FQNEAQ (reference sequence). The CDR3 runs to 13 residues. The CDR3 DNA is TGTGCCAGCAGCCCTCATCCGAACACTGAAGCTTTCTTT. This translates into CASSPHPNTEAFF. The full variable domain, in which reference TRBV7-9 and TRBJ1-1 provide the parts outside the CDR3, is DTGVSQNPRHKITKRGQNVTFRCDPISEHNRLYWYRQTLGQGPEFLTYFQNEAQLEKSRLLSDRFSAERPKGSFSTLEIQRTEQGDSAMYLCASSPHPNTEAFFGQGTRLTVV.

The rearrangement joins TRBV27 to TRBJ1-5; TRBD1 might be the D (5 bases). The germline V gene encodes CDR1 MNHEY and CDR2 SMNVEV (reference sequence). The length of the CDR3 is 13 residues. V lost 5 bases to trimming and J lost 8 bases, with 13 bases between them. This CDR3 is CASSPQGNEPQHF. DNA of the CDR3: TGTGCCAGCAGTCCCCAGGGAAATGAGCCCCAGCATTTT.

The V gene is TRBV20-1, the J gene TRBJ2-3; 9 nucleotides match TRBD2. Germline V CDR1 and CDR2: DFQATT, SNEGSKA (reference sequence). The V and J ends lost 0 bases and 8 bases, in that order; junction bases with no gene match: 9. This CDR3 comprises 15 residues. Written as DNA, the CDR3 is TGCAGTGCTAGAGATTCGGCGGGAGGGCCAGCTACGCAGTATTTT. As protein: CSARDSAGGPATQYF.

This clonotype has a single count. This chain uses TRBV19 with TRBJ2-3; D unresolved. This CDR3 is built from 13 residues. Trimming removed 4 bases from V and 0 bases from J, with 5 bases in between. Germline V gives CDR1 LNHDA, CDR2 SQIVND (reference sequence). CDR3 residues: CASSTSSTDTQYF. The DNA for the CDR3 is TGTGCCAGTAGTACGTCTAGCACAGATACGCAGTATTTT.